A single sample is the source of the 5 T cell receptor beta chains below, sequenced in a study of T cells in Graves' hyperthyroidism and ophthalmopathy (dated by TCRdb to about 2019). The library relied on multiplex PCR. These reads were obtained on an Illumina HiSeq 2000. The TCR beta CDR3 regions were amplified from the RNA transcripts. For the first round of RT-PCR on the TCR CDR3, the HTBI primer set was used together with the Qiagen OneStep RT-PCR kit. The public reads were quality trimmed at Q25 with fastp and then assembled into clones with MiXCR by TCRdb, keeping productive beta chains. Every distinct CDR3 protein forms one entry, paired with its most common genes and DNA. This sample has hundreds of thousands of distinct CDR3 sequences in its table, and 35% to 45% of those were observed once. Of the sample, approximately 10% is held by the ten largest clones. The specimen was blood. Receptors were obtained from a man between 18 and 35 years old with Graves' hyperthyroidism.

This clonotype was seen only a few times. V gene TRBV2 combines with J gene TRBJ1-2; D gene unclear. CDR1 and CDR2 from the germline V gene are SNHLY and FYNNEI. Trimming pared 4 bases from V and 8 bases from J, leaving 17 bases between. The CDR3 is 14 amino acids. The CDR3 region has the DNA TGTGCCAGCAGTGGGCAATATTCAGGATCGGGCTACACCTTC. It yields the protein CASSGQYSGSGYTF.

The gene calls are TRBV12-3 or TRBV12-4 and TRBJ2-5; D is unclear. The CDR3 spans 12 residues. V was shortened by 6 bases and J by 0 bases, with 5 bases between the two germline ends. DNA of the CDR3: TGTGCCAGCAGAGGCTACCAAGAGACCCAGTACTTC. This translates into CASRGYQETQYF.

The CDR3 sequence is CASSPDPQVYQETQYF. CDR3 coding DNA: TGTGCCAGCAGCCCAGACCCGCAGGTGTACCAAGAGACCCAGTACTTC. The chain joins TRBV14 to TRBJ2-5; no clear D. This CDR3 is built from 16 residues. CDR1 is SGHDN and CDR2 is FVKESK in the germline V gene. Trimming shortened V by 4 bases and J by 0 bases, and 15 bases separated the two germline ends.

This clonotype was found many times. One end of the junction does not line up with germline, which may come from a read error. The gene calls are TRBV7-2 and TRBJ1-3, with D possibly TRBD1 on 5 matching bases. The CDR3 is made up of 16 amino acids. CDR1 SGHTA and CDR2 FQGNSA come from the germline V gene. CDR3 coding DNA: TGCGCCAGCAGCCCCGGGACCGCGAGCTCTGGAAACACCATATATTTT. Amino acids: CASSPGTASSGNTIYF.

A few counts support this clonotype. This chain connects TRBV20-1 to TRBJ1-3; 7 bases are shared with TRBD1. V shed 3 bases, J shed 2 bases, and the junction held 4 bases outside the gene matches. This CDR3 has 14 amino acids. The germline V gene has CDR1 DFQATT and CDR2 SNEGSKA (reference sequence). CDR3 sequence: CSARQGGPGNTIYF. CDR3 nucleotides: TGCAGTGCTAGGCAGGGGGGCCCTGGAAACACCATATATTTT.